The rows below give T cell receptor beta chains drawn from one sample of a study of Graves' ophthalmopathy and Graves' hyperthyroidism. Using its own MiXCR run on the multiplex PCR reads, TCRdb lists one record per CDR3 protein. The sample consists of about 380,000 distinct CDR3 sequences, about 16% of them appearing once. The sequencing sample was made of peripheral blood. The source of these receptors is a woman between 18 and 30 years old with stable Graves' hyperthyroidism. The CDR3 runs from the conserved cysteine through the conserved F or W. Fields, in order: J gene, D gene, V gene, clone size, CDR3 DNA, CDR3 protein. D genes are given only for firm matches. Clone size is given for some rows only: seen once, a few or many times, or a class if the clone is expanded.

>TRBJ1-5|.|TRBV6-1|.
TGTGCCAGCAATACACCCAATCAGCCCCAGCATTTT
CASNTPNQPQHF
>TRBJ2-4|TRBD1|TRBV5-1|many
TGCGCCAGCAGCTTGGGAGACAGGGGTAACAAAAACATTCAGTACTTC
CASSLGDRGNKNIQYF
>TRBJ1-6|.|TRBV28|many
TGTGCCAGCGGACAGAATAATTCACCCCTCCACTTT
CASGQNNSPLHF
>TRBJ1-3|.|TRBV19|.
TGTGCCAGTATCGCCGGTTGGTCCGGAAACACCATATATTTT
CASIAGWSGNTIYF
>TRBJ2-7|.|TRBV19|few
TGTGCCAGTAGTATAGCCCTCTCCTACGAGCAGTACTTC
CASSIALSYEQYF
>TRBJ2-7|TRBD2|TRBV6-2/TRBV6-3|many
TGTGCCAGCAGTCGAGAGCGGGGGGCTGGGGAGCAGTACTTC
CASSRERGAGEQYF
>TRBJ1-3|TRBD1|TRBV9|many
TGTGCCAGCAGCGTGTTCGACAGGGGTACTGGAAACACCATATATTTT
CASSVFDRGTGNTIYF
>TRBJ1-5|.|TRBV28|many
TGTGCCAGCAGTTTGAAGATGGCAGCCAGCAATCAGCCCCAGCATTTT
CASSLKMAASNQPQHF
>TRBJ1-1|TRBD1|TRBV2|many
TGTGCCAGCAGTGAAGTTGGGACAGGGCAAGTCACTGAAGCTTTCTTT
CASSEVGTGQVTEAFF
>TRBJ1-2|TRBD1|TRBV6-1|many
TGTGCCACCGCTCCTCCGGGACAGGGCTATGGCTACACCTTC
CATAPPGQGYGYTF
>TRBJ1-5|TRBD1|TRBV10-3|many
TGTGCCGGACCGGACAGGGGGTATAGCAATCAGCCCCAGCATTTT
CAGPDRGYSNQPQHF
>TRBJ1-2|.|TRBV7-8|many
TGTGCCAGCAGCGGAGCCCTCACAGGACGAGCTAACTATGGCTACACCTTC
CASSGALTGRANYGYTF
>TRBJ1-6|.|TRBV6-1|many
TGTGCCAGCAGCCCCCGACCCACCTTCTGGGATTCACCCCTCCACTTT
CASSPRPTFWDSPLHF
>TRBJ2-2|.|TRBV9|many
TGTGCCAGCAGCGTAGACACCCCGAACACCGGGGAGCTGTTTTTT
CASSVDTPNTGELFF
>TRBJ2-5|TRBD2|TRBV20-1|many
TGCAGTGCTCCCCGGGGGGGGCTGGAGGAGACCCAGTACTTC
CSAPRGGLEETQYF
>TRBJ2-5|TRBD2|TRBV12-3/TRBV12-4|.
TGTGCCAGCACCAGGACTAGCGGTCAAGAGACCCAGTACTTC
CASTRTSGQETQYF
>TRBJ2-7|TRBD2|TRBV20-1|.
TGCAGTGCTAGAGACCCGCTAGCGGGAGACTCCTACGAGCAGTACTTC
CSARDPLAGDSYEQYF
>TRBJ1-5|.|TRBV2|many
TGTGCCAGCAGTGGAGGCGAACTAAGGGGCAATCAGCCCCAGCATTTT
CASSGGELRGNQPQHF
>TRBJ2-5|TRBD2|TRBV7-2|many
TGTGCCAGCAGTAAACTAGCGGGGGTACCGGAGACCCAGTACTTC
CASSKLAGVPETQYF
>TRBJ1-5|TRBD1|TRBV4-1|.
TGCGCCAGCAGCCAAGCTGCCGGGACAGTCCAGCCCCAGCATTTT
CASSQAAGTVQPQHF
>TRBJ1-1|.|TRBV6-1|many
TGTGCCAGCAGCCCCGGGTATGAAGCTTTCTTT
CASSPGYEAFF
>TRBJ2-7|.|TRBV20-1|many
TGCAGTGCTAGAGATTTCAGGGAAGGCCTATCCTACGAGCAGTACTTC
CSARDFREGLSYEQYF
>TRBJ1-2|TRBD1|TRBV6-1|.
TGTGCCAGCAGCCACCCGGGACAGGGGACCTATGGCTACACCTTC
CASSHPGQGTYGYTF
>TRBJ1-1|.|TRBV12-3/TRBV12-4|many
TGTGCCAGCAGCCAACGGTGGGTAGCTTTCTTT
CASSQRWVAFF
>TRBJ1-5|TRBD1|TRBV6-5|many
TGTGCCAGCAGCCGATCATCACAGGGGAGGAGGGTACGCAATCAGCCCCAGCATTTT
CASSRSSQGRRVRNQPQHF
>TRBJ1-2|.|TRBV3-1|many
TGTGCCAGCAGCCGGACAGAGGGAAACTACACCTTC
CASSRTEGNYTF
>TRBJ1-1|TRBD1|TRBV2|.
TGTGCCAGCGGAACGACAGGGGGCATGGTTGCTGAAGCTTTCTTT
CASGTTGGMVAEAFF
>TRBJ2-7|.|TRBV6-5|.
TGTGCCAGCGTTGCAACGGGGGCCTACGAGCAGTACTTC
CASVATGAYEQYF
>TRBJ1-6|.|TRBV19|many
TGTGCCAGTAGTATAGATTTTGACAGCTCCTATAATTCACCCCTCCACTTT
CASSIDFDSSYNSPLHF
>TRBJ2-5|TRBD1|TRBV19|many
TGTGCCAGTACCCTGGGACAGGGCGACCAAGAGACCCAGTACTTC
CASTLGQGDQETQYF
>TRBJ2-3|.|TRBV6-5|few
TGTGCCAGCAGTTACATCTCAGGGAGGGATACGCAGTATTTT
CASSYISGRDTQYF
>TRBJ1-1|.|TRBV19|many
TGTGCCAGTAGTATAGGAGGGACCTTGAACACTGAAGCTTTCTTT
CASSIGGTLNTEAFF
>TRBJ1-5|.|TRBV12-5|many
TGTGCTAGTGCCCCAGAGCGGGTTCAGCCCCAGCATTTT
CASAPERVQPQHF
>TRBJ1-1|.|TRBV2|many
TGTGCCAGCAGTCAGGGAACGATCACTGAAGCTTTCTTT
CASSQGTITEAFF
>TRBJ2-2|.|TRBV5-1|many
TGCGCCAGCAGCATGAACGGGGAGCTGTTTTTT
CASSMNGELFF
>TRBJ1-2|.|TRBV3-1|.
TGTGCCAGCAGCCAAGAGGCCAGGGGCTATGGCTACACCTTC
CASSQEARGYGYTF
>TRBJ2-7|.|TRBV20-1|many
TGCAGTGCTAGAGTCGACCTAGACTACGGTACCTACGAGCAGTACTTC
CSARVDLDYGTYEQYF
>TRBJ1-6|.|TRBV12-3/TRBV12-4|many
TGTGCCAGCAGTTGGGGGGCCGGGAATTCACCCCTCCACTTT
CASSWGAGNSPLHF
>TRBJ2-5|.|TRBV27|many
TGTGCCAGCAGTGACGAAGAGACCCAGTACTTC
CASSDEETQYF
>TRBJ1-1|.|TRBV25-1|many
TGTGCCAGCAGTGAATATTACGGCAACACTGAAGCTTTCTTT
CASSEYYGNTEAFF
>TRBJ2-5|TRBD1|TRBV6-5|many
TGTGCCAGCAGGGCCGACAGGGTGGAGACCCAGTACTTC
CASRADRVETQYF
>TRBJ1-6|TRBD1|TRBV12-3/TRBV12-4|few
TGTGCCAGCAAGGGGAGGGGGCGATCCAATTCACCCCTCCACTTT
CASKGRGRSNSPLHF
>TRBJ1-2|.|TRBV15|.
TGTGCCACCAGCAGAGATCTCGGGGTGTCCTATGGTTACACCTTC
CATSRDLGVSYGYTF
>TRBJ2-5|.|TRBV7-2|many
TGTGCCAGCAACAGGGACACTTCACAAGAGACCCAGTACTTC
CASNRDTSQETQYF
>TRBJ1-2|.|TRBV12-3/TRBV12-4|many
TGTGCCAGCAGATCCCAGGGGCTTCGTGGCTACACCTTC
CASRSQGLRGYTF
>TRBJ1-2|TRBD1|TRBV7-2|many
TGTGCCAGCAGCTCGACAGGGTACGGCTACACCTTC
CASSSTGYGYTF
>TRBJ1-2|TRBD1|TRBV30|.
TGTGCCTGGGCTGGGACAGGCAACTTTAACTATGGCTACACCTTC
CAWAGTGNFNYGYTF
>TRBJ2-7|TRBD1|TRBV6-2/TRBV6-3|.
TGTGCCAGCAGTCCCGGACAGGGGGCCCAGCAGTACTTC
CASSPGQGAQQYF
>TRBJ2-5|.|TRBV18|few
TGTGCCAGCTCACAGGGGAATCGGGAGACCCAGTACTTC
CASSQGNRETQYF
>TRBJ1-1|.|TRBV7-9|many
TGTGCCAGCAGCTCAGCGACAGGACCGAACACTGAAGCTTTCTTT
CASSSATGPNTEAFF
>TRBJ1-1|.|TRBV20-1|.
TGCAGTGCTAGAGATGGAGGGTCGGCTGAAGCTTTCTTT
CSARDGGSAEAFF
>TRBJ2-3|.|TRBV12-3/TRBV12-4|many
TGTGCCAGCGAGGGGGGCGCAGATACGCAGTATTTT
CASEGGADTQYF
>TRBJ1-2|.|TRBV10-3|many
TGTGCCATCAGTGAGATGGGGATCGGCTACACCTTC
CAISEMGIGYTF
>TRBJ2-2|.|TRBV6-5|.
TGTGCCAGCAGTTACTATAGGGAGCTGTTTTTT
CASSYYRELFF
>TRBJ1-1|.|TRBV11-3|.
TGTGCCAGCAGCTTAGGTTGGGGAGGAAGGGACACTGAAGCTTTCTTT
CASSLGWGGRDTEAFF